A few counts support the clone carrying this TCR beta chain. The same CDR3 can be traced to other DNA sequences in this sample. The data were taken from a study of blood T cell repertoires in COVID-19. TCRdb's table, derived via immunoSEQ multiplex PCR, lists solely in-frame clones and lacks some. Here the sample spans about 260,000 clones, around 83% being singletons. Trimming pared 0 bases from V and 5 bases from J, leaving 11 bases between. There are 14 residues in the CDR3. Germline lookup yields CDR1 SGHRS and CDR2 YFSETQ. V and J are TRBV5-1 and TRBJ1-2; tentative D call: TRBD1 (6 bases). The receptor's source is a man between 18 and 29 years old with active or convalescent COVID-19. The specimen was peripheral blood. The CDR3 loop reads CASSLAGTQYGYTF. The CDR3 nucleotides read TGCGCCAGCAGCTTGGCGGGGACACAATATGGCTACACCTTC. The complete variable domain, with remaining parts taken from reference TRBV5-1 and TRBJ1-2, reads KAGVTQTPRYLIKTRGQQVTLSCSPISGHRSVSWYQQTPGQGLQFLFEYFSETQRNKGNFPGRFSGRQFSNSRSEMNVSTLELGDSALYLCASSLAGTQYGYTFGSGTRLTVV.